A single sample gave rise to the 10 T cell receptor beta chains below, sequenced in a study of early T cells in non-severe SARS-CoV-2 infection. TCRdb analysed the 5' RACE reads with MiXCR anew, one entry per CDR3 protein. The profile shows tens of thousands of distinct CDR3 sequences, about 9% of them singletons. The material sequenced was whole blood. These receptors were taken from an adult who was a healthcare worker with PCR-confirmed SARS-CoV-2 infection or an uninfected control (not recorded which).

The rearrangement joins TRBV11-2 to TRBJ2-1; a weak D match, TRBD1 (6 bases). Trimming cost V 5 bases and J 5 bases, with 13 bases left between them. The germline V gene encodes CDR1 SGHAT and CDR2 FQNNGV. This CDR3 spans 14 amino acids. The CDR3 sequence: CASSIQQGDNEQFF. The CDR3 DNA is TGTGCCAGCAGCATACAACAGGGAGACAATGAGCAGTTCTTC.

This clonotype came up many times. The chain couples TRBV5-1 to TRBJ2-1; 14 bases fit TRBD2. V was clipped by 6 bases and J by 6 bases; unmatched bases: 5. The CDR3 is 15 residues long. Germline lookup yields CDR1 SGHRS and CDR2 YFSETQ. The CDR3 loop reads CASNTGLAGVNEQFF. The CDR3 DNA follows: TGCGCCAGCAATACGGGACTAGCGGGAGTCAATGAGCAGTTCTTC.

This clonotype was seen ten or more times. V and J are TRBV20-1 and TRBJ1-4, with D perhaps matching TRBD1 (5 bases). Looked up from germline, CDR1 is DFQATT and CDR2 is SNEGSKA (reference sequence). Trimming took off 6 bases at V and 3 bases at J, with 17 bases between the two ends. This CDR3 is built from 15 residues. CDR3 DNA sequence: TGCAGTGCCAAGATTTGGCGGGGGTCTAATGAAAAACTGTTTTTT. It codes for CSAKIWRGSNEKLFF.

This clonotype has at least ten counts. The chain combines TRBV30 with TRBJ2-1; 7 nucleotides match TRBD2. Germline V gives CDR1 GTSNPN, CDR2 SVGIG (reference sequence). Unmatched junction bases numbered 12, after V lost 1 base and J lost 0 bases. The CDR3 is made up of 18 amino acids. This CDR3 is CAWSGLSSGRTSYNEQFF. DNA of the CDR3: TGTGCCTGGAGTGGGTTGTCTAGCGGTCGGACCTCCTACAATGAGCAGTTCTTC.

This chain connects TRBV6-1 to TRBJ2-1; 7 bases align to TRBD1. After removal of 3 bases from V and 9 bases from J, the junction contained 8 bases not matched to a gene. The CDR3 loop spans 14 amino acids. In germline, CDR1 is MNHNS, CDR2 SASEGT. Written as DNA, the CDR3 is TGTGCCAGCAGTGAGGTCGGACAGGTCGGTGAGCAGTTCTTC. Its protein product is CASSEVGQVGEQFF.

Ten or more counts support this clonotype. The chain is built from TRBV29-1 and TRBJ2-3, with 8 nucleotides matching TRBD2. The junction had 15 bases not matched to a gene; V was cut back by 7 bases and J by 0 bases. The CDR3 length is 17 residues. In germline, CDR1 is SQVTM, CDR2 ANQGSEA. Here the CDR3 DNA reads TGCAGCGGTAACGGGGGGGGTATCGGCCACAGCACAGATACGCAGTATTTT. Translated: CSGNGGGIGHSTDTQYF.

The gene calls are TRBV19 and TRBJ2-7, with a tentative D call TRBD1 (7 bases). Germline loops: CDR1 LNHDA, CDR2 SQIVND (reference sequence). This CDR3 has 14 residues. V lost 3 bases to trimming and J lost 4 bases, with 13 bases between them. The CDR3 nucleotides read TGTGCCAGTAGTATGCGGGACAGATTATACGAGCAGTACTTC. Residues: CASSMRDRLYEQYF.

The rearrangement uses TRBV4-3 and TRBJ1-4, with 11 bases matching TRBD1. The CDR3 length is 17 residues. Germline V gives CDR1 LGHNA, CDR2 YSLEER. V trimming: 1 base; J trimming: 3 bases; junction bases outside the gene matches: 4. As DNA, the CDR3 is TGCGCCAGCAGCCAAGGGACAGGGGGCGATGCTAATGAAAAACTGTTTTTT. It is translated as CASSQGTGGDANEKLFF.

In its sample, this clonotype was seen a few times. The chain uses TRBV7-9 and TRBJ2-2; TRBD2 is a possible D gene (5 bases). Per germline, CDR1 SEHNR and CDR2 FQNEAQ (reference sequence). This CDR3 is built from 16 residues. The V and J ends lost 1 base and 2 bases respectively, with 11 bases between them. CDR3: CASSLDGGYNTGELFF. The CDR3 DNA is TGTGCCAGCAGCTTAGACGGCGGGTATAACACCGGGGAGCTGTTTTTT. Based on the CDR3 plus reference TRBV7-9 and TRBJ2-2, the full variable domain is DTGVSQNPRHKITKRGQNVTFRCDPISEHNRLYWYRQTLGQGPEFLTYFQNEAQLEKSRLLSDRFSAERPKGSFSTLEIQRTEQGDSAMYLCASSLDGGYNTGELFFGEGSRLTVL.

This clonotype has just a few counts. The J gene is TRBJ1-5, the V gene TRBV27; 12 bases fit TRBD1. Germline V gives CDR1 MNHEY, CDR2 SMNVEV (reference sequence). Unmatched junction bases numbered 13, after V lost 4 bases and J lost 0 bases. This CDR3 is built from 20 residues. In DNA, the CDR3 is TGTGCCAGCAGTTCACTCTCCGGGACAGGGGGCAAATATAGCAATCAGCCCCAGCATTTT. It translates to CASSSLSGTGGKYSNQPQHF.